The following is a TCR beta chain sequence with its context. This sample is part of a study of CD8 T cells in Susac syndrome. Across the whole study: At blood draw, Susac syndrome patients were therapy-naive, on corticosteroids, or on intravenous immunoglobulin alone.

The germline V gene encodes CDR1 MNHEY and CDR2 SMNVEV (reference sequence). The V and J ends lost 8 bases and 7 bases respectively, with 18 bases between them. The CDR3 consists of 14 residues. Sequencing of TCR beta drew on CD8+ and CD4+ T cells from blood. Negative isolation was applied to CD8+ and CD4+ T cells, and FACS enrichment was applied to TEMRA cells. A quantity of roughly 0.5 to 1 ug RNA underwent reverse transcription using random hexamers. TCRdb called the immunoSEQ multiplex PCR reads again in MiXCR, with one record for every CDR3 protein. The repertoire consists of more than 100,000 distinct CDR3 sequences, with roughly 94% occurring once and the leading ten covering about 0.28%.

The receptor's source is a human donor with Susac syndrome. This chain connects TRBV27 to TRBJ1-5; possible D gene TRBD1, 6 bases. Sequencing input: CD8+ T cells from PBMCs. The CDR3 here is CASRPSTGSQPQHF. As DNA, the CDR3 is TGTGCCAGCCGACCGTCCACAGGGAGCCAGCCCCAGCATTTT.